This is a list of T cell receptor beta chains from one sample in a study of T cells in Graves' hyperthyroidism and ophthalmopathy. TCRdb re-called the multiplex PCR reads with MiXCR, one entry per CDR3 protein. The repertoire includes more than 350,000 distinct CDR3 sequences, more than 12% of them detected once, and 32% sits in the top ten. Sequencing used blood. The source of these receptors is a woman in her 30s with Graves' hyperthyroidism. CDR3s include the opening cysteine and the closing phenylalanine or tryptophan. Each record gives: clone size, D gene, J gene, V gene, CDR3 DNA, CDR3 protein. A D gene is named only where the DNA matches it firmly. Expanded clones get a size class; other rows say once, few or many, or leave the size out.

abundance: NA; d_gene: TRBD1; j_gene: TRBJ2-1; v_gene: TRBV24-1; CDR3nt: TGTGCCACCAGTGATCCCCTGGACAGGGGAGATTACAATGAGCAGTTCTTC; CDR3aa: CATSDPLDRGDYNEQFF
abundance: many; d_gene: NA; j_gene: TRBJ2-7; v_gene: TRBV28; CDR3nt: TGTGCCAGCAGTCCCGTAACGCGCGGGCCCTACGAGCAGTACTTC; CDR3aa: CASSPVTRGPYEQYF
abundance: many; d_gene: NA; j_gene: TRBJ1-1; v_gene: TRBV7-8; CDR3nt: TGTGCCAGCAGCTTGAGACAGATGAACACTGAAGCTTTCTTT; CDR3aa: CASSLRQMNTEAFF
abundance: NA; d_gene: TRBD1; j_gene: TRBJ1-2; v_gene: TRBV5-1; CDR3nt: TGCGCCAGCGGGGGGAGGAACACCGGGGACAGGGCTCACTATGGCTACACCTTC; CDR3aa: CASGGRNTGDRAHYGYTF
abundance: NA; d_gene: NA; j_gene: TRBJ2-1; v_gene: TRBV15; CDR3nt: TGTGCCACCAGCCTCTTCACAGGGCCCAATGAGCAGTTCTTC; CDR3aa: CATSLFTGPNEQFF
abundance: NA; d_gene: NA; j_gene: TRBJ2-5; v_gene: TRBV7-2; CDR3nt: TGTGCCAGCAGCTACAAAGGGCAGGGGCGCTTGGAGACCCAGTACTTC; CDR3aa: CASSYKGQGRLETQYF
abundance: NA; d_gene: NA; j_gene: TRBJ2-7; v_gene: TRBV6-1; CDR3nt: TGTGCCAGCTCCCAAACAGGGATCTACGAGCAGTACTTC; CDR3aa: CASSQTGIYEQYF
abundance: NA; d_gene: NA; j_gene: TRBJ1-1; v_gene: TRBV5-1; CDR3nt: TGCGCCAGCAGCTTATTCGGAGAGACTGAAGCTTTCTTT; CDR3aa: CASSLFGETEAFF
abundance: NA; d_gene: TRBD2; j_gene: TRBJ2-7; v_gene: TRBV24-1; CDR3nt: TGTGCCACCAGTGAACCTGGACTAGCGGGAGTGGGGAGAGAGCAGTACTTC; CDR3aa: CATSEPGLAGVGREQYF
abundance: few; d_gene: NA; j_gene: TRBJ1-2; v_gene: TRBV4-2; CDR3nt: TGTGCCAGCAGCATGACAGCAGATGGCTACACCTTC; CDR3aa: CASSMTADGYTF
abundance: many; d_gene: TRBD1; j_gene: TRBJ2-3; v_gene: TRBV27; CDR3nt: TGTGCCAGCAGTATCAGGGGGCTCACAGATACGCAGTATTTT; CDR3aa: CASSIRGLTDTQYF
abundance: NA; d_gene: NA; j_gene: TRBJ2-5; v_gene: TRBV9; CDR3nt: TGTGCCAGCAGCGTCCAGACAGGCAAAGAGACCCAGTACTTC; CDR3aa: CASSVQTGKETQYF
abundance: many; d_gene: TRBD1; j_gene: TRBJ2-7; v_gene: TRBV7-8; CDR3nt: TGTGCCAGCAGCGCGGGGACAGGGGGCTCCTACGAGCAGTACTTC; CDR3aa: CASSAGTGGSYEQYF
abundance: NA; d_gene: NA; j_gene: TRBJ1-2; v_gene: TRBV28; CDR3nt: TGTGCCAGCAGTTTTGTGAGGGCCTCCGGGAATGGCTACACCTTC; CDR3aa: CASSFVRASGNGYTF
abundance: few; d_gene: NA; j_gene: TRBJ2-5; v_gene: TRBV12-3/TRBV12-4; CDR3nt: TGTGCCAGCAGTTTGAGCGCGGCCCAAGAGACCCAGTACTTC; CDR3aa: CASSLSAAQETQYF
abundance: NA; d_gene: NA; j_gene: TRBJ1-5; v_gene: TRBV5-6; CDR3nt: TGTGCCAGCAGCACCCAGGCCAAACCCGACCAGCCCCAGCATTTT; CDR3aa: CASSTQAKPDQPQHF
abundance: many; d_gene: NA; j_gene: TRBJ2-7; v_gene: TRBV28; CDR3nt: TGTGCCAGCAGTCCTCACCAAACCTACGAGCAGTACTTC; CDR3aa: CASSPHQTYEQYF
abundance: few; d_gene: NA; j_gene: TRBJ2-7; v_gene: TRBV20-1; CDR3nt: TGCAGTACCGGACAGACCTACGAGCAGTACTTC; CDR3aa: CSTGQTYEQYF
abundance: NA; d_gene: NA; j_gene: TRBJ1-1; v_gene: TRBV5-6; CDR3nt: TGTGCCAGCCGGTCTTCATTATCTTCAGGATCGAACACTGAAGCTTTCTTT; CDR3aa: CASRSSLSSGSNTEAFF
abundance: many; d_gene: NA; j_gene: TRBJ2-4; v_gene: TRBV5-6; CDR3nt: TGTGCCAGCAGCTTAAGGGGATCGGGATACATTCAGTACTTC; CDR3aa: CASSLRGSGYIQYF
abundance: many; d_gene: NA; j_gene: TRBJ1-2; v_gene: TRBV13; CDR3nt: TGTGCCAGCAGCTCCATGGGACTCCGGGGCTACACCTTC; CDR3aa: CASSSMGLRGYTF
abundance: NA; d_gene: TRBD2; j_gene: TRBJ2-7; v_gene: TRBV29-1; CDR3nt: TGCAGCGCCATTCGAGCGGGGCCATCCTACGAGCAGTACTTC; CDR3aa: CSAIRAGPSYEQYF
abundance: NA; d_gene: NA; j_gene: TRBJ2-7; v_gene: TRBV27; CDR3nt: TGTGCCGGCAGTACGCCGGGACCCTCCTACGAGCAGTACTTC; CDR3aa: CAGSTPGPSYEQYF
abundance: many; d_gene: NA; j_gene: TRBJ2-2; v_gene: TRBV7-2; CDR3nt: TGTGCCAGCAGCTTAAACGGCAGAGCGAACACCGGGGAGCTGTTTTTT; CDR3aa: CASSLNGRANTGELFF
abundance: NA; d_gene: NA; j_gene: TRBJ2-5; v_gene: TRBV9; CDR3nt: TGTGCCAGCAGCGTAGATTCGGGAGCCACTCAAGAGACCCAGTACTTC; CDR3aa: CASSVDSGATQETQYF
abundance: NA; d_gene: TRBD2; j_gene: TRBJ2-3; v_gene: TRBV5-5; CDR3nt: TGTGCCAGCAGCTTGTCACTAGCGAACACAGATACGCAGTATTTT; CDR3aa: CASSLSLANTDTQYF
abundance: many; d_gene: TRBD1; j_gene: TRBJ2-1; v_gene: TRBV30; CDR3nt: TGTGCCTCCCAATGGACAGGGATGGACAATGAGCAGTTCTTC; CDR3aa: CASQWTGMDNEQFF
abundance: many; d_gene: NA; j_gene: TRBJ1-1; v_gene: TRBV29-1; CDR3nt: TGCAGCGTTGAAGATATGTTGTTTGGGGAGGGCGCGGGTGAAGCTTTCTTT; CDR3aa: CSVEDMLFGEGAGEAFF
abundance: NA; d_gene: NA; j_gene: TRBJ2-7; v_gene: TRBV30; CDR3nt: TGTGCCTCCTCCCAGTCGGACGAGCAGTACTTC; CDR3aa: CASSQSDEQYF
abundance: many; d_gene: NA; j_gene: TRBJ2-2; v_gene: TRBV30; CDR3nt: TGTGCCTGGAAAATCGGCCGAGCCGGGGAGCTGTTTTTT; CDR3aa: CAWKIGRAGELFF
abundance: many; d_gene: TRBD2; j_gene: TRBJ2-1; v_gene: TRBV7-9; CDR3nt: TGTGCCAGCAGGTACACTAGCGGGAGCACCCTTGAGCAGTTCTTC; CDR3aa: CASRYTSGSTLEQFF
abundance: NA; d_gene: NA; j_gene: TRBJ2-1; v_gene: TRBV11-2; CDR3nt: TGTGCCAGCAGCTCCACGGGAACTCCCCCCTACAATGAGCAGTTCTTC; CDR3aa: CASSSTGTPPYNEQFF
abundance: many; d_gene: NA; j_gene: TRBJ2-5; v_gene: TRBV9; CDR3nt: TGTGCCAGCAGCGCCACCTCAGGGATGGAGACCCAGTACTTC; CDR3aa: CASSATSGMETQYF
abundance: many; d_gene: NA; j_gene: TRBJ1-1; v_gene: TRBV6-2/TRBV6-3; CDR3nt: TGTGCCAGCAGTTACTCGATAGGTCGAGGTGCTTTCTTT; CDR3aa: CASSYSIGRGAFF
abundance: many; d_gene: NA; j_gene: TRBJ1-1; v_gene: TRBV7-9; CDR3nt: TGTGCCACCCAGCAGGGGCGCACTGAAGCTTTCTTT; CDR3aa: CATQQGRTEAFF
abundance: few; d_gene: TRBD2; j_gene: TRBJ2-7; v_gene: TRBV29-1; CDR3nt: TGCAGCGTGACCCCGGGACTAGCGGGAGCGGGCTACGAGCAGTACTTC; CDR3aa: CSVTPGLAGAGYEQYF
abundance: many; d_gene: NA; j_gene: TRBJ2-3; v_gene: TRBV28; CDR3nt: TGTGCCAGCAGCCCCTCTGCCCATACGCAGTATTTT; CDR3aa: CASSPSAHTQYF
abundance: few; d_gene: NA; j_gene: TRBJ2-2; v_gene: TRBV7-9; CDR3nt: TGTGCCAGCAGCTCACCCGATTCAGAGATAGCGGAGAACACCGGGGAGCTGTTTTTT; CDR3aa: CASSSPDSEIAENTGELFF
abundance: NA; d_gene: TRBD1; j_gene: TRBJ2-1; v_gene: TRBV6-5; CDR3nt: TGTGCCAGCAGTTACTCGACACAGGGGAGATACAATGAGCAGTTCTTC; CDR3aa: CASSYSTQGRYNEQFF
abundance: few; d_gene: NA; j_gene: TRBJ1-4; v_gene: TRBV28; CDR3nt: TGTGCCAGCAGTTTTTGGGACATAGCACGGTCAACTAATGAAAAACTGTTTTTT; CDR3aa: CASSFWDIARSTNEKLFF
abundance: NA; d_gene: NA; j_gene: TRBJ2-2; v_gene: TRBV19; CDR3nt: TGTGCCAGTAGTATCCGACACTTAACCGGGGAGCTGTTTTTT; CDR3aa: CASSIRHLTGELFF
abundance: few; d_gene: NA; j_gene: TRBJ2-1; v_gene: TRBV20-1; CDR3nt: TGCAGTGCACAACGGACAGATTTCTCCTACAATGAGCAGTGCTTC; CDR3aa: CSAQRTDFSYNEQCF
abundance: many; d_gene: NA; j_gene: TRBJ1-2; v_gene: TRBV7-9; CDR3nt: TGTGCCAGCAGCTTAGCGCTGGGGGGCTATGGCTACACCTTC; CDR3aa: CASSLALGGYGYTF
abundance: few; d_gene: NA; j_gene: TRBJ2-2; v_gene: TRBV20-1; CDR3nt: TGCAGTGCCGCCTCGTTGCGGGGCGGGAAGACCGGGGAGCTGTTTTTT; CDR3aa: CSAASLRGGKTGELFF
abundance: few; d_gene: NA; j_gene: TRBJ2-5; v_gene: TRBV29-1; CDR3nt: TGCAGCGTTGATTTAGGGGCTGAGACCCAGTACTTC; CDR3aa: CSVDLGAETQYF